This T cell receptor beta chain was documented in a study of blood T cell repertoires in COVID-19. Participant-reported clinical history was the basis for cohort assignment. TCRdb's copy holds only in-frame clones and misses some; the assay was immunoSEQ multiplex PCR. The sample carries approximately 400,000 clones, approximately 89% recorded once. Unmatched junction bases numbered 8, after V lost 2 bases and J lost 2 bases. The CDR3 loop spans 18 amino acids. The germline gives CDR1 KGHSH, CDR2 LQKENI. The source of this sequence is a woman in her thirties or forties who had been exposed to COVID-19. Sequencing was done on a sample of PBMCs or T cells enriched from blood (not recorded which). The chain is built from TRBV18 and TRBJ1-3; 11 nucleotides match TRBD1. The CDR3, as DNA: TGTGCCAGCTCACCAGTTGGACAGGGGGCGAAGGCTGGAAACACCATATATTTT. It specifies CASSPVGQGAKAGNTIYF.